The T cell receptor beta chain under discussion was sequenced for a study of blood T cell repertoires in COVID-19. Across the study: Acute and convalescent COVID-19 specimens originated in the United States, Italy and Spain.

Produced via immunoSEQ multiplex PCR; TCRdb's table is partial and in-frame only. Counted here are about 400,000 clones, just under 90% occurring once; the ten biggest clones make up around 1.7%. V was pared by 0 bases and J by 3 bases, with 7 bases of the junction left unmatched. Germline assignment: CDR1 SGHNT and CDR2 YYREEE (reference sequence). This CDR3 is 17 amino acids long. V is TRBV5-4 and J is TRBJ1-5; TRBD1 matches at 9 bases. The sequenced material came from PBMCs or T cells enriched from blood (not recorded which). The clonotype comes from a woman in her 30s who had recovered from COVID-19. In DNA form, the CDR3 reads TGTGCCAGCAGCTTGGATGAAGACAGGGGGGACAATCAGCCCCAGCATTTT. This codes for CASSLDEDRGDNQPQHF.